What follows are 2 T cell receptor beta chains derived from one specimen sequenced in a study of blood T cell repertoires in COVID-19. Repertoires were generated with immunoSEQ multiplex PCR, while TCRdb's copy carries only in-frame clones and drops some. The sample yields around 290,000 clones, 80% to 95% seen once. Sequencing was performed on PBMCs or T cells enriched from blood (not recorded which). The receptor set was obtained from a woman aged 25 to 39 who had recovered from COVID-19.

This chain joins TRBV6-2 or TRBV6-3 and TRBJ2-2; 10 bases are shared with TRBD1. Germline V gives CDR1 MNHEY, CDR2 SVGEGT. This CDR3 region has 18 residues. V dropped 2 bases and J dropped 4; count of bases not matched to a gene: 10. The CDR3 DNA is TGTGCCAGCAGTTACAAATCCGGACAGGGGGTGACCACCGGGGAGCTGTTTTTT. This sequence encodes CASSYKSGQGVTTGELFF.

The CDR3 protein is CASSQGRQAIPPQETQYF. CDR3 nucleotide sequence: TGCGCCAGCAGCCAAGGCCGACAGGCGATCCCACCTCAAGAGACCCAGTACTTC. V usage is TRBV4-1 and J usage is TRBJ2-5, with D perhaps TRBD1 (6 bases). The CDR3 is made up of 18 amino acids. Trimming took off 1 base at V and 2 bases at J, with 20 bases between the two ends. Germline CDR1 MGHRA, CDR2 YSYEKL.